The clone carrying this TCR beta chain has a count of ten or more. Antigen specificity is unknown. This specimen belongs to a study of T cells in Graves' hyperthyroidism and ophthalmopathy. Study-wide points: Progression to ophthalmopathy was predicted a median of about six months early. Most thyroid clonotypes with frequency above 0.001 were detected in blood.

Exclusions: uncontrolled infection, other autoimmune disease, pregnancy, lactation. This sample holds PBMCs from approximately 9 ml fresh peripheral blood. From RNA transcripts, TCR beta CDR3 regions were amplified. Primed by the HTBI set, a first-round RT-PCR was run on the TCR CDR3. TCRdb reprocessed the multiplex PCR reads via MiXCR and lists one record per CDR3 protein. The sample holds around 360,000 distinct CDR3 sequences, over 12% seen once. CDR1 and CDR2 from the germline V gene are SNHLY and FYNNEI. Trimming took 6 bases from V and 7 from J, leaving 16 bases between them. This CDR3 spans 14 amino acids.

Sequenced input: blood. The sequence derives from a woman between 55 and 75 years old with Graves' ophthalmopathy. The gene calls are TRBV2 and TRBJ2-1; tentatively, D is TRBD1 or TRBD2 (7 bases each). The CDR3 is CASSDRVGGNEQFF. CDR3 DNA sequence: TGTGCCAGCAGCGACAGGGTGGGGGGGAATGAGCAGTTCTTC.